The 27 T cell receptor beta chains listed next were all sequenced from one sample in a study of blood T cell repertoires in COVID-19. The assay was immunoSEQ multiplex PCR, and TCRdb's table has in-frame clones only and misses some. The data show about 200,000 clones, about 86% seen once. Sequencing was performed on peripheral blood. The receptors were sampled from a woman in her seventies with acute or convalescent COVID-19.

This clone has a single count. The chain uses TRBV11-3 and TRBJ2-1, with D maybe TRBD2 (7 bases). The germline V gene has CDR1 SGHNT and CDR2 YENEEA. V was clipped by 4 bases and J by 8 bases, with 12 bases between them. CDR3 length: 13 residues. CDR3 nucleotide sequence: TGTGCCAGCAGCTCGAGGGGGGGCTATGAGCAGTTCTTC. Encoded protein: CASSSRGGYEQFF.

This chain links TRBV28 with TRBJ1-5; D is unresolved. The V end was cut by 3 bases, the J end by 2 bases, with 8 bases between. This CDR3 is 14 amino acids long. Germline CDR1 and CDR2: MDHEN and SYDVKM. In nucleotides, the CDR3 is TGTGCCAGCAGTTTCCCGCAGGGCAATCAGCCCCAGCATTTT. Encoded protein: CASSFPQGNQPQHF.

The chain links TRBV2 to TRBJ1-1; D is unclear. V was pared by 0 bases and J by 0 bases, with 11 bases between. This CDR3 is built from 16 residues. Germline values: CDR1 SNHLY, CDR2 FYNNEI. The CDR3 here is CASSEALGSMNTEAFF. CDR3 bases: TGTGCCAGCAGTGAAGCGCTCGGGTCTATGAACACTGAAGCTTTCTTT.

V and J are TRBV11-2 and TRBJ2-3, with 8 bases matching TRBD2. The V and J ends lost 5 bases and 5 bases, in that order; junction bases with no gene match: 12. There are 16 residues in the CDR3. The germline gives CDR1 SGHAT, CDR2 FQNNGV. The CDR3 loop is CASSQNPGLGGDTQYF. CDR3 sequence (DNA): TGTGCCAGCAGCCAAAATCCGGGACTAGGAGGAGATACGCAGTATTTT.

CDR3 DNA: TGCGCCAGCAGCAAGGGGTTAGCAGGGGCGAGCACTGAAGCTTTCTTT. Its translation is CASSKGLAGASTEAFF. The chain links TRBV5-1 to TRBJ1-1; TRBD1 is a possible D gene (6 bases). Trimming removed 4 bases from V and 4 bases from J, with 20 bases in between. This CDR3 comprises 16 residues. In germline, CDR1 is SGHRS, CDR2 YFSETQ.

This chain joins TRBV6-1 and TRBJ1-6, with D perhaps TRBD1 (6 bases). With 1 base removed from V and 13 bases from J, the gap between germline ends came to 14 bases. CDR1 is MNHNS, CDR2 SASEGT, per germline. CDR3 size: 14 residues. DNA of the CDR3: TGTGCCAGCAGTGAAGGAGGCGGGGGCCTTCCCCTCCACTTT. Residues: CASSEGGGGLPLHF.

This clone was seen only a few times. The rearrangement uses TRBV18 and TRBJ2-7, with 7 bases matching TRBD1. In germline, CDR1 is KGHSH, CDR2 LQKENI. J lost 5 bases, V lost 3 bases, and 7 bases had no gene match. The CDR3 loop spans 14 amino acids. The CDR3 spells CASSPKTGTNEQYF. In nucleotides, the CDR3 is TGTGCCAGCTCACCTAAGACAGGGACCAACGAGCAGTACTTC.

This chain joins TRBV2 and TRBJ2-4; no reliable D call. V was shortened by 0 bases and J by 14 bases, with 11 bases between the two germline ends. The CDR3 contains 12 residues. Germline CDR1 is SNHLY and CDR2 is FYNNEI. In nucleotides, the CDR3 is TGTGCCAGCAGTGAAGCTGGCTTCAATAAGTACTTC. Translation: CASSEAGFNKYF.

CDR3 loop: CASSLGVAGEVDTEAFF. DNA of the CDR3: TGTGCCAGCAGCTTAGGAGTGGCAGGGGAAGTGGACACTGAAGCTTTCTTT. The chain employs TRBV11-3 and TRBJ1-1; the D gene is possibly TRBD1 (6 bases). The CDR3 is 17 amino acids. CDR1 is SGHNT, CDR2 YENEEA, per germline. V lost 1 base to trimming and J lost 3 bases, with 18 bases between them.

The genes are TRBV10-3 and TRBJ1-4; possible D gene TRBD1, 5 bases. CDR3 length equals 13 residues. The ends were cut back, 6 bases at V and 7 bases at J, with 12 bases in the middle. CDR1 ENHRY and CDR2 SYGVKD come from the germline V gene. The CDR3 region has the DNA TGTGCCATCAGCCCTGGGGGAGGTGAAAAACTGTTTTTT. This gives the protein CAISPGGGEKLFF.

The rearrangement joins TRBV29-1 to TRBJ2-3, with D possibly matching TRBD1 (6 bases). CDR1 is SQVTM, CDR2 ANQGSEA, per germline. This CDR3 spans 13 amino acids. Trimming removed 7 bases from V and 2 bases from J, with 13 bases in between. As DNA, the CDR3 is TGCAGCGCCCGAGGACAGACCACAGATACGCAGTATTTT. It translates to CSARGQTTDTQYF.

The V call is TRBV5-4, the J call TRBJ2-3; D not certain. This CDR3 contains 15 residues. V lost 0 bases, J lost 5 bases, and 13 bases lay in between. CDR1 and CDR2 from the germline V gene are SGHNT and YYREEE (reference sequence). CDR3 sequence: CASSLEPASGDTQYF. CDR3 in DNA: TGTGCCAGCAGCTTGGAACCCGCTTCCGGAGATACGCAGTATTTT.

Concerning this clone itself: Other nucleotide sequences in the sample specify the same CDR3. The genes are TRBV7-2 and TRBJ2-3; 9 bases match TRBD2. This CDR3 region has 17 residues. The germline CDR1 and CDR2 sequences are SGHTA and FQGNSA. Germline trimming cut 3 bases from V and 2 bases from J; bases unmatched to any gene: 9. CDR3 sequence (DNA): TGTGCCAGCAGCTTGGGGTTAAGCGGGAGGTCCACAGATACGCAGTATTTT. Residues: CASSLGLSGRSTDTQYF. The whole variable domain, filled in from reference TRBV7-2 and TRBJ2-3, reads GAGVSQSPSNKVTEKGKDVELRCDPISGHTALYWYRQSLGQGLEFLIYFQGNSAPDKSGLPSDRFSAERTGGSVSTLTIQRTQQEDSAVYLCASSLGLSGRSTDTQYFGPGTRLTVL.

This clone came up a few times. The chain recombines TRBV19 with TRBJ1-1; D unresolved. This CDR3 is 14 amino acids long. V lost 5 bases to trimming and J lost 1 base, with 11 bases between them. CDR1 LNHDA and CDR2 SQIVND come from the germline V gene (reference sequence). CDR3 sequence: CASSLGPRNTEAFF. For the CDR3, the DNA is TGTGCCAGTAGTCTAGGGCCCAGGAACACTGAAGCTTTCTTT.

The chain recombines TRBV13 with TRBJ1-4; possibly TRBD1 for D (6 bases). The germline V gene encodes CDR1 PRHDT and CDR2 FYEKMQ (reference sequence). Deletions cut 5 bases from V and 5 bases from J, with 15 bases between. The CDR3 extends over 15 amino acids. DNA for the CDR3: TGTGCCAGCAGCCCACCAGGGACACAGAATGAAAAACTGTTTTTT. Protein sequence: CASSPPGTQNEKLFF.

The chain recombines TRBV6-5 with TRBJ1-5; 9 nucleotides align to TRBD1. Germline V gene lookup returns CDR1 MNHEY and CDR2 SVGAGI. The V and J ends lost 9 bases and 5 bases, in that order; junction bases with no gene match: 8. The CDR3 extends over 14 amino acids. The CDR3 reads CASNRGRRDQPQHF. CDR3 nucleotides: TGTGCCAGTAACAGGGGGCGAAGGGATCAGCCCCAGCATTTT.

CDR3 sequence: CASSLGGQSLYEQYF. CDR3 nucleotide sequence: TGTGCCAGCAGCTTAGGGGGACAATCTCTCTACGAGCAGTACTTC. This chain uses TRBV7-2 with TRBJ2-7, with D maybe TRBD1 (6 bases). Trimming pared 1 base from V and 3 bases from J, leaving 13 bases between. The CDR3 is 15 residues long. The germline V gene has CDR1 SGHTA and CDR2 FQGNSA.

The chain employs TRBV5-6 and TRBJ1-2, with TRBD1 matching 8 bases. V shed 0 bases and J 8 bases; nucleotides not matched to a gene: 3. Germline V gives CDR1 SGHDT, CDR2 YYEEEE. This CDR3 has 13 residues. The CDR3 DNA follows: TGTGCCAGCAGCTTGGTCAGGGGGCGCGGCTACACCTTC. Protein: CASSLVRGRGYTF.

The chain joins TRBV5-1 to TRBJ1-1, with 8 bases that match TRBD1. V was pared by 2 bases and J by 5 bases, with 14 bases of the junction left unmatched. Germline CDR1 and CDR2: SGHRS and YFSETQ. The CDR3 length is 17 residues. CDR3: CASSLWPGGSMITEAFF. The CDR3 nucleotides are TGCGCCAGCAGCTTATGGCCAGGGGGCTCCATGATTACTGAAGCTTTCTTT.

This clone showed up just a few times. The V gene is TRBV19, the J gene TRBJ2-5; 8 bases fit TRBD1. The CDR3 has 16 amino acids. V was pared by 1 base and J by 6 bases, with 10 bases of the junction left unmatched. In germline, CDR1 is LNHDA, CDR2 SQIVND (reference sequence). The CDR3 spells CASSIAGTGPWKTQYF. Written as DNA, the CDR3 is TGTGCCAGTAGTATAGCTGGGACAGGCCCCTGGAAGACCCAGTACTTC. Supplemented by reference TRBV19 and TRBJ2-5, the full variable domain reads DGGITQSPKYLFRKEGQNVTLSCEQNLNHDAMYWYRQDPGQGLRLIYYSQIVNDFQKGDIAEGYSVSREKKESFPLTVTSAQKNPTAFYLCASSIAGTGPWKTQYFGPGTRLLVL.

The chain carries TRBV5-1 and TRBJ2-3; 10 bases are a match to TRBD1. The CDR3 runs to 16 residues. Unmatched junction bases numbered 13, after V lost 6 bases and J lost 6 bases. From germline, CDR1 is SGHRS and CDR2 YFSETQ. CDR3 DNA sequence: TGCGCCAGCAACCTGGCCGGGACAGGGGTTAGGGATACGCAGTATTTT. This codes for CASNLAGTGVRDTQYF.

The chain is built from TRBV6-1 and TRBJ2-7; maybe TRBD1 (6 bases). CDR1 is MNHNS, CDR2 SASEGT, per germline. V was shortened by 3 bases and J by 3 bases, with 12 bases between the two germline ends. The CDR3 covers 14 residues. The CDR3: CASSETYRVYEQYF. The CDR3 DNA reads TGTGCCAGCAGTGAGACGTACAGGGTCTACGAGCAGTACTTC.

The chain employs TRBV3-1 (or the pseudogene TRBV3-2) and TRBJ1-2, with TRBD1 identical over 8 bases. The CDR3 extends over 14 amino acids. Germline V CDR1 and CDR2: LGHDT, YNNKEL (reference sequence). V shed 4 bases and J 5 bases; nucleotides not matched to a gene: 6. In DNA, the CDR3 is TGTGCCAGCAGCCGCCAGGACAGGGTTTATGGCTACACCTTC. Amino acids: CASSRQDRVYGYTF.

V and J are TRBV24-1 and TRBJ1-2; TRBD1 agrees at 7 bases. Germline values: CDR1 KGHDR, CDR2 SFDVKD. The CDR3 loop spans 14 amino acids. V shed 4 bases, J shed 3 bases, and the junction held 4 bases outside the gene matches. CDR3: CATSDRGTDYGYTF. DNA for the CDR3: TGTGCCACCAGTGACCGCGGGACAGACTATGGCTACACCTTC.

This chain connects TRBV10-1 to TRBJ1-5; 7 nucleotides line up with TRBD1. CDR1 and CDR2 (germline): WNHNN, SYGVQD (reference sequence). The CDR3 is 15 residues long. Losses at the gene ends were 6 bases for V and 4 bases for J; bases not matched to a gene: 9. This CDR3 is CASRPGTEGNQPQHF. In DNA, the CDR3 is TGCGCCAGCAGACCCGGGACAGAGGGGAATCAGCCCCAGCATTTT.

The genes are TRBV9 and TRBJ2-3, with 13 bases aligning to TRBD2. This CDR3 has 15 residues. CDR1 and CDR2 from the germline V gene are SGDLS and YYNGEE. The V and J ends lost 4 bases and 9 bases, in that order; junction bases with no gene match: 8. The CDR3 sequence: CASSNGLAGVGTQYF. CDR3 sequence (DNA): TGTGCCAGCAGCAACGGACTAGCGGGGGTAGGGACGCAGTATTTT.

CDR3 coding DNA: TGTGCCGGGGACAGTTTTGCAACTAATGAAAAACTGTTTTTT. It encodes CAGDSFATNEKLFF. The chain combines TRBV28 with TRBJ1-4; TRBD1 agrees at 7 bases. The CDR3 runs 14 residues. The trim removed 11 bases at V and 0 bases at J, leaving 6 bases unmatched. CDR1 and CDR2 from the germline V gene are MDHEN and SYDVKM.